This T cell receptor beta chain was found in a study of breast tumors, draining lymph nodes, adjacent tissues. General study findings and limits: Data fit most tumor T cells coming from lymph node, expanding in tumor. Tumors had less TCR diversity than lymph nodes, more than nontumor tissue. That most tumor T cells come from lymph nodes remained unproven.

TCRdb processed the multiplex PCR reads anew with MiXCR; each CDR3 protein has one entry. This table has approximately 230,000 distinct CDR3 sequences, around 34% appearing once. Germline CDR1 and CDR2: DFQATT and SNEGSKA (reference sequence). The CDR3 is 14 residues long. V gave up 2 bases and J gave up 3 bases; unmatched junction bases: 0. About this clonotype itself: The antigen is undetermined.

Breast cancer patients provided tissue from their axillary draining lymph nodes. This TCR derives from a female donor with breast cancer. Some clones in this sample may be carry-over from other donors' samples. The chain combines TRBV20-1 with TRBJ2-2, with 10 bases that match TRBD2. Sequences were obtained from axillary lymph node tissue. The CDR3 bases are TGCAGTGCTAGACTAGCGGGGGACACCGGGGAGCTGTTTTTT. Translated: CSARLAGDTGELFF.